Each of the 32 T cell receptor beta chains below was sequenced from the same sample in a study of T cells in Graves' hyperthyroidism and ophthalmopathy (dated 2019 in TCRdb). Library preparation used multiplex PCR. Sequencing used an Illumina HiSeq 2000. The TCR beta CDR3 regions were amplified from the RNA transcripts. The first round of RT-PCR for the TCR CDR3 was performed with the HTBI primer set and the Qiagen OneStep RT-PCR kit. TCRdb applied fastp at Q25 and MiXCR to the public reads, then kept only in-frame beta chains. Records with the same CDR3 protein are collapsed into one entry carrying the most frequent genes and DNA. Present in this sample are about 620,000 distinct CDR3 sequences, about 17% of which were seen just once. Of the sample, 3.8% falls within the top ten clones. Specimen: blood. These receptors originate from a woman in her thirties with Graves' hyperthyroidism.

This clonotype was detected ten times or more. The CDR3 DNA reads TGCGCCAGCAGCTTCACTAGCGGGAGCGGGGGTGAGCAGTTCTTC. Translating gives CASSFTSGSGGEQFF. The gene calls are TRBV5-1 and TRBJ2-1; 11 bases are a match to TRBD2. Germline V CDR1 and CDR2: SGHRS, YFSETQ. V was clipped by 2 bases and J by 9 bases; unmatched bases: 7. The CDR3 runs 15 residues.

V is TRBV6-1 and J is TRBJ1-3, with D tentatively TRBD1 (6 bases). V gave up 7 bases and J gave up 7 bases, with 14 bases separating them. The CDR3 is 13 residues long. The V gene's germline CDR1 is MNHNS and CDR2 SASEGT. CDR3 nucleotide sequence: TGTGCCAGCATGCTTGGGGGGCCGAACACCATATATTTT. Protein: CASMLGGPNTIYF.

This clonotype has a count of ten or more. The J gene is TRBJ2-7, the V gene TRBV20-1, with a tentative D call TRBD2 (6 bases). Germline loops: CDR1 DFQATT, CDR2 SNEGSKA (reference sequence). This CDR3 has 12 residues. Between the trimmed V and J ends, which lost 3 bases and 4 bases, there was a span of 10 bases. This CDR3 is CSASLAEYEQYF. The DNA of the CDR3 is TGCAGTGCTAGCTTAGCGGAATACGAGCAGTACTTC.

This clonotype was seen at least ten times. This chain's CDR3 is CASSRGTGDQPQHF. In DNA form, the CDR3 reads TGTGCCAGCAGCCGCGGGACAGGGGATCAGCCCCAGCATTTT. This chain links TRBV3-1 with TRBJ1-5, with 10 bases identical to TRBD1. The germline V gene encodes CDR1 LGHDT and CDR2 YNNKEL (reference sequence). The CDR3 covers 14 residues. With V trimmed by 4 bases and J by 5 bases, 2 bases remained unmatched.

The CDR3 protein is CASSQDGTSGTGEQYF. The CDR3, as DNA: TGTGCCAGCAGCCAAGATGGAACTAGCGGGACGGGAGAGCAGTACTTC. The chain couples TRBV11-2 to TRBJ2-7, with 10 bases fitting TRBD2. V gave up 5 bases and J gave up 7 bases; unmatched junction bases: 14. This CDR3 region has 16 residues. CDR1 is SGHAT and CDR2 is FQNNGV in the germline V gene.

The chain links TRBV30 to TRBJ2-5; D not certain. With 3 bases removed from V and 5 bases from J, the gap between germline ends came to 13 bases. Germline assignment: CDR1 GTSNPN and CDR2 SVGIG (reference sequence). The CDR3 consists of 13 residues. The CDR3 here is CAWSSRLGETQYF. As DNA, the CDR3 is TGTGCCTGGAGCAGCCGGTTGGGGGAGACCCAGTACTTC.

This chain connects TRBV11-3 to TRBJ1-1, with TRBD1 matching 7 bases. The CDR3 runs 15 residues. From germline, CDR1 is SGHNT and CDR2 YENEEA. Unmatched junction bases numbered 9, after V lost 4 bases and J lost 4 bases. The DNA for the CDR3 is TGTGCCAGCAGCTCGATATCCGGGACAGCCACTGAAGCTTTCTTT. It translates to CASSSISGTATEAFF.

V usage is TRBV4-3 and J usage is TRBJ2-7, with 15 bases aligning to TRBD2. The V gene's germline CDR1 is LGHNA and CDR2 YSLEER. The CDR3 sequence is 17 residues long. The junction had 6 bases not matched to a gene; V was cut back by 4 bases and J by 2 bases. The CDR3 DNA reads as TGCGCCAGCAGCCCGGGACTAGCGGGAGGCATAACCTACGAGCAGTACTTC. Its translation is CASSPGLAGGITYEQYF.

The sample holds many counts of this clonotype. J is TRBJ1-2 and V is TRBV12-3 or TRBV12-4; 8 bases align to TRBD1. CDR3 length: 12 amino acids. J lost 7 bases, V lost 6 bases, and 4 bases had no gene match. The CDR3 is CASSEDRVGYTF. The CDR3, as DNA: TGTGCCAGCAGCGAGGACAGGGTTGGCTACACCTTC.

This clonotype was seen more than once but under ten times. The J gene is TRBJ1-2, the V gene TRBV7-9; TRBD1 agrees at 9 bases. The junction had 10 bases not matched to a gene; V was cut back by 2 bases and J by 3 bases. Looked up from germline, CDR1 is SEHNR and CDR2 is FQNEAQ (reference sequence). This CDR3 contains 17 residues. CDR3 coding DNA: TGTGCCAGCAGCTTAAAAGGAACAGGGGGCTCCGACTATGGCTACACCTTC. Protein product: CASSLKGTGGSDYGYTF.

Many counts were recorded for this clonotype. The chain uses TRBV28 and TRBJ2-3; 7 bases are a match to TRBD2. Germline V gene data show CDR1 as MDHEN and CDR2 as SYDVKM. The CDR3 spans 14 residues. With 5 bases clipped from V and 1 base from J, the junction kept 3 bases outside the gene matches. CDR3 coding DNA: TGTGCCAGCAGTATCGGACTAGGCACAGATACGCAGTATTTT. This encodes CASSIGLGTDTQYF.

This clonotype showed up many times. Here the CDR3 reads CASSLGRGDNEQFF. DNA for the CDR3: TGCGCCAGCAGCTTGGGTAGAGGGGACAATGAGCAGTTCTTC. The J gene is TRBJ2-1, the V gene TRBV5-1; tentatively, D is TRBD1 or TRBD2 (5 bases each). Trimming took off 0 bases at V and 5 bases at J, with 9 bases between the two ends. In germline, CDR1 is SGHRS, CDR2 YFSETQ. CDR3 size: 14 residues.

This clonotype has a count of ten or more. The chain carries TRBV28 and TRBJ2-3; possibly TRBD1 for D (6 bases). Looked up from germline, CDR1 is MDHEN and CDR2 is SYDVKM. Trimming removed 5 bases from V and 0 bases from J, with 12 bases in between. This CDR3 is 15 amino acids long. CDR3 sequence: CASSIGTSSTDTQYF. Here the CDR3 DNA reads TGTGCCAGCAGTATCGGGACATCTAGCACAGATACGCAGTATTTT.

At least ten counts were recorded for this clonotype. CDR3 region: CSVISGTSDGEQYF. DNA for the CDR3: TGCAGCGTGATCTCCGGGACTAGCGATGGAGAGCAGTACTTC. This chain connects TRBV29-1 to TRBJ2-7; 10 positions agree with TRBD2. The CDR3 loop spans 14 amino acids. V shed 6 bases, J shed 7 bases, and the junction held 12 bases outside the gene matches. The germline V gene encodes CDR1 SQVTM and CDR2 ANQGSEA.

Many counts were recorded for this clonotype. The gene calls are TRBV5-1 and TRBJ1-5; 8 nucleotides line up with TRBD1. The CDR3 spans 16 residues. V was pared by 4 bases and J by 7 bases, with 13 bases of the junction left unmatched. Per germline, CDR1 SGHRS and CDR2 YFSETQ. The CDR3 spells CASSPQGALQGQPQHF. The CDR3 region has the DNA TGCGCCAGCAGCCCCCAGGGGGCCTTACAAGGACAGCCCCAGCATTTT. Variable domain in full (rest from reference TRBV5-1 and TRBJ1-5): KAGVTQTPRYLIKTRGQQVTLSCSPISGHRSVSWYQQTPGQGLQFLFEYFSETQRNKGNFPGRFSGRQFSNSRSEMNVSTLELGDSALYLCASSPQGALQGQPQHFGDGTRLSIL.

V and J are TRBV19 and TRBJ2-2, with 13 positions matching TRBD2. Germline V CDR1 and CDR2: LNHDA, SQIVND (reference sequence). The CDR3 is made up of 17 amino acids. J lost 4 bases, V lost 5 bases, and 7 bases had no gene match. CDR3 sequence: CASSLRTSGSITGELFF. Here the CDR3 DNA reads TGTGCCAGTAGTCTCCGGACTAGCGGGAGCATCACCGGGGAGCTGTTTTTT.

The sample holds many counts of this clonotype. The chain employs TRBV20-1 and TRBJ2-3, with D perhaps TRBD1 or TRBD2 (6 bases each). This CDR3 comprises 14 residues. Germline V gene sequence: CDR1 DFQATT, CDR2 SNEGSKA (reference sequence). V lost 3 bases to trimming and J lost 5 bases, with 15 bases between them. The CDR3, as DNA: TGCAGTGCTAGTCAGGTCGGAGGGGGAGATACGCAGTATTTT. It specifies CSASQVGGGDTQYF.

This clonotype came up many times. The rearrangement joins TRBV27 to TRBJ2-2; 9 nucleotides match TRBD2. Trimming took 5 bases from V and 1 from J; bases not matched to a gene: 2. This CDR3 spans 15 amino acids. Per germline, CDR1 MNHEY and CDR2 SMNVEV (reference sequence). This CDR3 reads CASSRTSVNTGELFF. The CDR3 DNA sequence: TGTGCCAGCAGTCGGACTAGCGTGAACACCGGGGAGCTGTTTTTT.

This clonotype was observed a handful of times. The chain is built from TRBV5-4 and TRBJ2-7; TRBD2 agrees at 9 bases. Germline assignment: CDR1 SGHNT and CDR2 YYREEE (reference sequence). The J segment lost 3 bases and the V segment lost 1 base, leaving 11 bases of the junction unmatched. The CDR3 spans 17 residues. The CDR3 sequence: CASSLRGLAAAHYEQYF. CDR3 bases: TGTGCCAGCAGCTTGCGGGGACTAGCAGCGGCTCACTACGAGCAGTACTTC.

The rearrangement joins TRBV5-1 to TRBJ2-1; D unresolved. Trimming left V 2 bases short and J 6 bases short, with 12 bases between. The CDR3 extends over 14 amino acids. Germline V gene data show CDR1 as SGHRS and CDR2 as YFSETQ. The CDR3 reads CASSLAPGLNEQFF. CDR3 DNA: TGCGCCAGCAGCTTAGCCCCGGGCCTCAATGAGCAGTTCTTC.

Notes on this clonotype: Given a much more abundant clone one base away, this may be a read error. The V call is TRBV12-3 or TRBV12-4, the J call TRBJ2-4; 13 bases line up with TRBD2. This CDR3 contains 17 residues. CDR3 nucleotide sequence: TGTGCCACCAGTCCAGGACTAGCGGGAGAGGCCAAAAACATTCAGTACTTC. Protein: CATSPGLAGEAKNIQYF.

The chain links TRBV4-2 to TRBJ2-1, with D uncertain. Deletions cut 4 bases from V and 8 bases from J, with 12 bases between. Germline values: CDR1 LGHNA, CDR2 YNFKEQ. This CDR3 contains 13 residues. CDR3 sequence reads: CASSRDSGYEQFF. In DNA form, the CDR3 reads TGTGCCAGCAGCCGCGACTCTGGCTATGAGCAGTTCTTC.

This clonotype has just a few counts. The chain carries TRBV11-3 and TRBJ2-3; 9 positions agree with TRBD2. V was clipped by 1 base and J by 8 bases; unmatched bases: 7. CDR1 and CDR2 from the germline V gene are SGHNT and YENEEA. The CDR3 is 15 amino acids. The CDR3, as DNA: TGTGCCAGCAGCTTAGTAGCGGGAGCGTTCACTACGCAGTATTTT. This translates into CASSLVAGAFTTQYF.

This clonotype was detected many times. J is TRBJ2-7 and V is TRBV3-1, with D maybe TRBD2 (5 bases). This CDR3 is 12 amino acids long. CDR1 and CDR2 from the germline V gene are LGHDT and YNNKEL (reference sequence). The V end lost 4 bases, the J end lost 5 bases, and 9 bases lay between the germline ends. CDR3 in amino acids: CASSLGIDEQYF. CDR3 nucleotide sequence: TGTGCCAGCAGCCTCGGGATCGACGAGCAGTACTTC.

The chain uses TRBV6-6 and TRBJ2-7; D uncertain. CDR3 length: 13 amino acids. Trimming stripped 2 bases from V and 8 bases from J, with 13 bases between. Germline loops: CDR1 MNHNY, CDR2 SVGAGI (reference sequence). The CDR3 loop is CASSYGSATQQYF. In nucleotides, the CDR3 is TGTGCCAGCAGTTACGGGTCGGCTACGCAGCAGTACTTC.

At least ten counts were recorded for this clonotype. The rearrangement links TRBV2 to TRBJ2-1; D is unresolved. The germline CDR1 and CDR2 sequences are SNHLY and FYNNEI. This CDR3 comprises 14 residues. The germline V and J ends were trimmed by 4 bases and 7 bases, with 14 bases remaining between them. CDR3 sequence reads: CASSARPTVNEQFF. DNA for the CDR3: TGTGCCAGCAGTGCGCGACCCACCGTGAATGAGCAGTTCTTC.

A note on this clonotype: Since a much larger clone is just one base distant, this may be a read error. V usage is TRBV27 and J usage is TRBJ2-3, with D hard to call. The V gene's germline CDR1 is MNHEY and CDR2 SMNVEV (reference sequence). This CDR3 has 15 amino acids. The CDR3 region is CAGSRYPDPMDTQYF. For the CDR3, the DNA is TGTGCCGGCAGTCGTTACCCTGACCCCATGGATACGCAGTATTTT.

The chain uses TRBV11-2 and TRBJ2-3, with D hard to call. CDR3 length: 13 residues. Germline V gene sequence: CDR1 SGHAT, CDR2 FQNNGV. V was shortened by 4 bases and J by 4 bases, with 9 bases between the two germline ends. In DNA form, the CDR3 reads TGTGCCAGCAGCTCCCATCCCCCAGATACGCAGTATTTT. It translates to CASSSHPPDTQYF.

This clonotype was found many times. The genes are TRBV20-1 and TRBJ1-1, with TRBD1 matching over 8 bases. Germline assignment: CDR1 DFQATT and CDR2 SNEGSKA (reference sequence). Trimming took 4 bases from V and 10 from J; bases not matched to a gene: 8. The CDR3 has 12 residues. The CDR3 DNA reads TGCAGTGCTACGGGACAGGCCGTCGCAGCTTTCTTT. Protein product: CSATGQAVAAFF.

The V and J genes are TRBV6-5 and TRBJ1-6; tentatively, D is TRBD1 (5 bases). V lost 2 bases, J lost 4 bases, and 9 bases lay in between. The CDR3 contains 15 residues. Germline V gene lookup returns CDR1 MNHEY and CDR2 SVGAGI. The CDR3 sequence: CASSYGDAYNSPLHF. DNA of the CDR3: TGTGCCAGCAGTTACGGGGACGCGTATAATTCACCCCTCCACTTT.

This clonotype was recorded at least ten times. The CDR3 sequence: CASSLDWGKDEQFF. Here the CDR3 DNA reads TGTGCCAGCAGCTTAGATTGGGGAAAAGATGAGCAGTTCTTC. The rearrangement joins TRBV11-2 to TRBJ2-1; D not resolved. The CDR3 is 14 amino acids. Germline lookup yields CDR1 SGHAT and CDR2 FQNNGV. The germline V and J ends were trimmed by 0 bases and 8 bases, with 11 bases remaining between them. The variable domain in full, completed from reference TRBV11-2 and TRBJ2-1, reads EAGVAQSPRYKIIEKRQSVAFWCNPISGHATLYWYQQILGQGPKLLIQFQNNGVVDDSQLPKDRFSAERLKGVDSTLKIQPAKLEDSAVYLCASSLDWGKDEQFFGPGTRLTVL.

This chain uses TRBV30 with TRBJ1-2; 8 bases are shared with TRBD1. V dropped 4 bases and J dropped 8; count of bases not matched to a gene: 6. The CDR3 consists of 12 residues. CDR1 and CDR2 (germline): GTSNPN, SVGIG (reference sequence). CDR3 residues: CAWILPGGGYTF. CDR3 DNA: TGTGCCTGGATCCTTCCAGGGGGCGGCTACACCTTC. Full variable domain (remainder filled in from reference TRBV30 and TRBJ1-2): SQTIHQWPATLVQPVGSPLSLECTVEGTSNPNLYWYRQAAGRGLQLLFYSVGIGQISSEVPQNLSASRPQDRQFILSSKKLLLSDSGFYLCAWILPGGGYTFGSGTRLTVV.